Presented here are 10 T cell receptor beta chains from one specimen sequenced in a study of blood T cell repertoires in COVID-19. Here immunoSEQ multiplex PCR was the method, and the copy in TCRdb shows in-frame clones only, minus some. The table records about 210,000 clones, about 89% of them present only once. The sequenced material came from peripheral blood. These receptors were collected from a woman between 35 and 50 years old with acute or convalescent COVID-19.

This clone occurred once. CDR3 nucleotides: TGTGCCAGTACCACCACCCGGGACTACCTATACAATGAGCAGTTCTTC. As protein: CASTTTRDYLYNEQFF. V and J are TRBV19 and TRBJ2-1; TRBD2 matches 7 bases. Germline V gene lookup returns CDR1 LNHDA and CDR2 SQIVND (reference sequence). The length of the CDR3 is 16 residues. V gave up 7 bases and J gave up 4 bases; unmatched junction bases: 13.

This chain connects TRBV9 to TRBJ1-2; D not resolved. V lost 0 bases, J lost 0 bases, and 6 bases lay in between. CDR3 size: 14 residues. The germline CDR1 and CDR2 sequences are SGDLS and YYNGEE. The CDR3: CASSVATANYGYTF. The DNA for the CDR3 is TGTGCCAGCAGCGTAGCTACGGCTAACTATGGCTACACCTTC.

This chain connects TRBV5-4 to TRBJ2-5; perhaps TRBD2 as D (6 bases). The CDR3 runs 15 residues. Trimming cost V 1 base and J 1 base, with 11 bases left between them. CDR1 SGHNT and CDR2 YYREEE come from the germline V gene (reference sequence). CDR3 residues: CASSLFAGRQETQYF. The CDR3 DNA reads TGTGCCAGCAGCTTGTTCGCGGGGCGCCAAGAGACCCAGTACTTC.

This clone occurred once. J is TRBJ1-1 and V is TRBV6-5; no reliable D call. Germline-derived CDR1 and CDR2 are MNHEY and SVGAGI. Between the trimmed V and J ends, which lost 6 bases and 3 bases, there was a span of 17 bases. The CDR3 has 15 amino acids. This chain's CDR3 is CASSRETASHTEAFF. The CDR3 DNA is TGTGCCAGCAGCCGCGAAACTGCGTCCCACACTGAAGCTTTCTTT.

The chain recombines TRBV5-1 with TRBJ2-3; D unresolved. V was trimmed by 4 bases and J by 2 bases, leaving 11 bases between them. Germline CDR1 is SGHRS and CDR2 is YFSETQ. This CDR3 has 14 amino acids. The CDR3 here is CASSPLAATDTQYF. CDR3 in DNA: TGCGCCAGCAGCCCCCTGGCGGCCACAGATACGCAGTATTTT.

The rearrangement links TRBV5-7 to TRBJ2-7, with 11 bases matching TRBD2. TRBV5-7 is an open reading frame, and its role is uncertain. This CDR3 is built from 17 residues. V lost 0 bases, J lost 3 bases, and 8 bases stayed unmatched. CDR3 region: CASSLVGTSGGYYEQYV. Here the CDR3 DNA reads TGTGCCAGCAGCTTGGTCGGTACTAGCGGGGGTTACTACGAGCAGTACGTC.

J is TRBJ1-2 and V is TRBV4-1; D unresolved. Germline V gene sequence: CDR1 MGHRA, CDR2 YSYEKL. Trimming stripped 1 base from V and 6 bases from J, with 15 bases between. The CDR3 has 15 residues. The CDR3 sequence: CASSQVQYGRDGYTF. CDR3 bases: TGCGCCAGCAGCCAAGTACAATACGGGAGAGATGGCTACACCTTC.

This clone was detected only a few times. The rearrangement uses TRBV7-8 and TRBJ1-1; D remains unclear. V gave up 5 bases and J gave up 0 bases, with 10 bases separating them. Germline V gene sequence: CDR1 SGHVS, CDR2 FQNEAQ. The CDR3 is made up of 14 amino acids. This chain's CDR3 is CASSRRVMNTEAFF. CDR3 nucleotide sequence: TGTGCCAGCAGCCGGAGGGTCATGAACACTGAAGCTTTCTTT.

This clone was seen a single time. The CDR3 DNA is TGTGCCAGCAGTGAGTTTGCGGGCACCCTACAAGAGACCCAGTACTTC. Protein sequence: CASSEFAGTLQETQYF. The chain joins TRBV6-1 to TRBJ2-5, with D perhaps matching TRBD2 (5 bases). Trimming cost V 3 bases and J 2 bases, with 16 bases left between them. Germline loops: CDR1 MNHNS, CDR2 SASEGT. The CDR3 sequence is 16 residues long.

The J gene is TRBJ1-3, the V gene TRBV6-6, with D possibly TRBD1 on 6 matching bases. Germline V lookup: CDR1 MNHNY, CDR2 SVGAGI (reference sequence). The V and J ends lost 5 bases and 0 bases respectively, with 17 bases between them. CDR3 length equals 17 residues. Here the CDR3 DNA reads TGTGCCAGCAGTCGAAAACAACAGGGAAGCTCTGGAAACACCATATATTTT. This gives the protein CASSRKQQGSSGNTIYF.